The 8 T cell receptor beta chains given below trace back to one sample, sequenced in a study of T cell changes during pregnancy in multiple sclerosis. Sequenced by immunoSEQ multiplex PCR; TCRdb stores in-frame clones only, minus some. The table lists roughly 79,000 clones, around nine tenths of them singletons, with about 0.45% in the top ten. Sequencing was performed on CD4+ T cells from peripheral blood mononuclear cells, taken before pregnancy. The receptors were gathered from a female donor with multiple sclerosis, enrolled in a pregnancy study.

J is TRBJ2-7 and V is TRBV19; 7 nucleotides match TRBD1. CDR1 is LNHDA, CDR2 SQIVND, per germline (reference sequence). V was clipped by 3 bases and J by 3 bases; unmatched bases: 5. This CDR3 spans 14 amino acids. CDR3 sequence reads: CASSITGENYEQYF. The CDR3 DNA sequence: TGTGCCAGTAGTATCACAGGGGAAAACTACGAGCAGTACTTC.

This chain links TRBV7-3 with TRBJ2-7; possible D gene TRBD2, 5 bases. Trimming shortened V by 5 bases and J by 0 bases, and 11 bases separated the two germline ends. The CDR3 loop spans 14 amino acids. The germline gives CDR1 SGHTA, CDR2 FQGTGA. CDR3: CASSPGLSSYEQYF. CDR3 nucleotides: TGTGCCAGCAGCCCAGGACTGAGCTCCTACGAGCAGTACTTC.

This chain joins TRBV7-2 and TRBJ1-2; D is perhaps TRBD1 (6 bases). Germline lookup yields CDR1 SGHTA and CDR2 FQGNSA. V lost 1 base and J 7 bases, leaving 16 bases between the germline ends. This CDR3 has 15 amino acids. The CDR3 region is CASSLEATGPIGYTF. The CDR3 DNA sequence: TGTGCCAGCAGCTTAGAGGCCACAGGGCCCATTGGCTACACCTTC.

Points on this clone: At one end, the junction sequence differs from germline, possibly due to a read error. The chain links TRBV9 to TRBJ1-1; tentatively, D is TRBD1 (6 bases). CDR3 size: 14 residues. CDR1 SGDLS and CDR2 YYNGEE come from the germline V gene. The CDR3 reads CASSVATGNAEAFF. CDR3 coding DNA: TGTGCCAGCAGCGTAGCAACAGGGAACGCTGAAGCTTTCTTT.

The chain couples TRBV5-1 to TRBJ2-1; D unresolved. Per germline, CDR1 SGHRS and CDR2 YFSETQ. V was shortened by 0 bases and J by 0 bases, with 10 bases between the two germline ends. CDR3 length: 16 residues. CDR3 protein: CASSLEQLSSYNEQFF. CDR3 sequence (DNA): TGCGCCAGCAGCTTGGAACAGCTAAGCTCCTACAATGAGCAGTTCTTC.

This sequence joins TRBV11-2 and TRBJ2-5; 10 bases are a match to TRBD2. Germline V gene lookup returns CDR1 SGHAT and CDR2 FQNNGV. The CDR3 length is 16 residues. V was pared by 4 bases and J by 7 bases, with 12 bases of the junction left unmatched. The CDR3 DNA sequence: TGTGCCAGCAGCTCTACTAGCGGGATGGTGTCGGTGACCCAGTACTTC. It specifies CASSSTSGMVSVTQYF.

The chain links TRBV5-1 to TRBJ2-1; tentative D call: TRBD2 (6 bases). V was shortened by 0 bases and J by 8 bases, with 6 bases between the two germline ends. Germline assignment: CDR1 SGHRS and CDR2 YFSETQ. The CDR3 is made up of 12 amino acids. The CDR3 loop reads CASSLGDYEQFF. CDR3 DNA sequence: TGCGCCAGCAGCTTGGGGGACTATGAGCAGTTCTTC.

As DNA, the CDR3 is TGTGCCAGCAGCGTCCGGAACACCGGGGAGCTGTTTTTT. Translated, it gives CASSVRNTGELFF. This chain joins TRBV7-3 and TRBJ2-2; D ambiguous. In germline, CDR1 is SGHTA, CDR2 FQGTGA. V lost 5 bases and J lost 1, with 5 bases in between. The CDR3 covers 13 residues.